This section outlines one T cell receptor beta chain sequence together with its context. Its antigen is unknown. Some clones are missing from TCRdb's copy, which holds only in-frame ones; the method was immunoSEQ multiplex PCR. The profile covers approximately 69,000 clones, with 85% appearing a single time and under 7% taken by the ten largest. This record comes from a study of OX40 agonist ivuxolimab in advanced cancers. Whole-study results and caveats: Some of the nonresponding patients also showed low levels of normalized T-cell clonal expansion. At doses 0.1 to 3.0 mg/kg, CD4+ and CD8+ clones expanded. The authors did not determine the antigen specificity of the expanded peripheral T cells.

The V gene end was trimmed by 5 bases and the J gene end by 6 bases; junction bases not matched to a gene: 16. Germline V CDR1 and CDR2: MNHEY, SMNVEV (reference sequence). The CDR3 runs 17 residues. Prior autoimmune disease or systemic immunosuppression barred patients. The TCR comes from an adult with an advanced solid tumor such as melanoma, head and neck, liver or kidney cancer. The source material was CD4+ or CD8+ T cells sorted from blood, sampled in a trial of the OX40 agonist ivuxolimab. The V and J genes are TRBV27 and TRBJ2-5; 9 positions agree with TRBD2. CDR3 DNA sequence: TGTGCCAGCAGTCCCCTGGGGGTAGCGGGGGCTTGGAAGACCCAGTACTTC. Amino acids: CASSPLGVAGAWKTQYF.